This TCR beta chain came from a study of OX40 agonist ivuxolimab in advanced cancers. Study results and limitations: Both blood CD4+ and CD8+ T cells showed clonal growth by week 6 at 0.1 to 3.0 mg/kg.

Points on this clone: Its antigen is still unknown.

Generated by immunoSEQ multiplex PCR, the TCRdb table keeps only in-frame clones and is missing some. Of tens of thousands of clones listed, 85% were seen once; the top ten hold approximately 0.78%. Enrollment shut out patients with autoimmune disease history or systemic immunosuppression. The CDR3 loop spans 14 amino acids. V lost 2 bases and J lost 6; bases outside the gene matches: 7. Germline V gives CDR1 MNHNS, CDR2 SASEGT. This sequence originates from an adult with an advanced solid tumor such as melanoma, head and neck, liver or kidney cancer. This chain uses TRBV6-1 with TRBJ2-7; 7 bases map to TRBD2. The sample consisted of CD4+ or CD8+ T cells sorted from blood, taken in a trial of the OX40 agonist ivuxolimab. CDR3 amino acids: CASSEWAGVAEQYF. The CDR3 nucleotides are TGTGCCAGCAGTGAATGGGCGGGAGTAGCCGAGCAGTACTTC.